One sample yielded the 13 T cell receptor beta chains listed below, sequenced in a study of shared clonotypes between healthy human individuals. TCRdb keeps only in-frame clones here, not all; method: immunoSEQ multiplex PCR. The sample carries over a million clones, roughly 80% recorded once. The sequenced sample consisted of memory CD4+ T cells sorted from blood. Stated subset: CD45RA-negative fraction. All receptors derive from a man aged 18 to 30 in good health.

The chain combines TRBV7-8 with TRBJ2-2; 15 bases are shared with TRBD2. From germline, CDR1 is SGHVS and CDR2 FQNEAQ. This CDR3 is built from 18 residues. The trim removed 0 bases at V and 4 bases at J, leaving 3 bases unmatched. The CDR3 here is CASSLAGLAGGRTGELFF. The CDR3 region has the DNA TGTGCCAGCAGCTTAGCTGGACTAGCGGGGGGGCGCACCGGGGAGCTGTTTTTT.

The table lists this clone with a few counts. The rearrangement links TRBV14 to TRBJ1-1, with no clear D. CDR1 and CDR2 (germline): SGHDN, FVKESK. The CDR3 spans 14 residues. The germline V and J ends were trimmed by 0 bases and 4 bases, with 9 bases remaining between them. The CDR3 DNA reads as TGTGCCAGCAGCCAAGATCTTGTTTCCACTGAAGCTTTCTTT. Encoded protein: CASSQDLVSTEAFF. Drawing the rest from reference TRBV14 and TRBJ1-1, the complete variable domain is EAGVTQFPSHSVIEKGQTVTLRCDPISGHDNLYWYRRVMGKEIKFLLHFVKESKQDESGMPNNRFLAERTGGTYSTLKVQPAELEDSGVYFCASSQDLVSTEAFFGQGTRLTVV.

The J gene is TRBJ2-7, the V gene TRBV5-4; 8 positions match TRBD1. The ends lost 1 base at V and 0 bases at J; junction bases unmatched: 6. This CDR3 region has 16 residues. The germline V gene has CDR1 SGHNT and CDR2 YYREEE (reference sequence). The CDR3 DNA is TGTGCCAGCAGCTTGCCGGGACAGGCAAGCTCCTACGAGCAGTACTTC. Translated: CASSLPGQASSYEQYF. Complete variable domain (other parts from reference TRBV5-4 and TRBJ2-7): ETGVTQSPTHLIKTRGQQVTLRCSSQSGHNTVSWYQQALGQGPQFIFQYYREEENGRGNFPPRFSGLQFPNYSSELNVNALELDDSALYLCASSLPGQASSYEQYFGPGTRLTVT.

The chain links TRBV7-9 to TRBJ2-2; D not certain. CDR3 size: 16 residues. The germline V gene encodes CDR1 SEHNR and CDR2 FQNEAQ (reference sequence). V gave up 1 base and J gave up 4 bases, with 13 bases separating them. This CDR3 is CASSLGQSVGTGELFF. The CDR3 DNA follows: TGTGCCAGCAGCTTAGGTCAAAGCGTCGGCACCGGGGAGCTGTTTTTT.

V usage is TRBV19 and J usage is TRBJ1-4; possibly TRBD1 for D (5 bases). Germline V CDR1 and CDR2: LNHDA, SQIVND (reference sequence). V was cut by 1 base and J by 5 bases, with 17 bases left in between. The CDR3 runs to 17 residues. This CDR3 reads CASSIALIQGRNEKLFF. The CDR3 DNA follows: TGTGCCAGTAGTATAGCCCTGATTCAGGGAAGAAATGAAAAACTGTTTTTT.

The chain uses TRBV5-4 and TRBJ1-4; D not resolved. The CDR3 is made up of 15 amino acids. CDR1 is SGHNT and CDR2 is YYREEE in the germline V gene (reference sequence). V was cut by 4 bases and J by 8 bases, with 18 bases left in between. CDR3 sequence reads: CASSPSGGGNEKLFF. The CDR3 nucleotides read TGTGCCAGCAGCCCTTCCGGAGGAGGGAACGAAAAACTGTTTTTT.

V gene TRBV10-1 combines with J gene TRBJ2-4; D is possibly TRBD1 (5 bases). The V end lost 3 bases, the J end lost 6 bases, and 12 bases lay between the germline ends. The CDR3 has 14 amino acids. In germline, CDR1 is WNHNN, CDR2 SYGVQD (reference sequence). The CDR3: CASSEEGHGNIQYF. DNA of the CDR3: TGCGCCAGCAGTGAAGAAGGACACGGAAACATTCAGTACTTC.

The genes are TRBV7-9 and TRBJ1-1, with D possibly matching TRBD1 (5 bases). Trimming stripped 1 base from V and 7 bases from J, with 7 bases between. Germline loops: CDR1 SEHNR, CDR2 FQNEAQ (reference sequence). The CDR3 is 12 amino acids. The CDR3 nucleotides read TGTGCCAGCAGCTTAGGGGGGTTTGAAGCTTTCTTT. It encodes CASSLGGFEAFF.

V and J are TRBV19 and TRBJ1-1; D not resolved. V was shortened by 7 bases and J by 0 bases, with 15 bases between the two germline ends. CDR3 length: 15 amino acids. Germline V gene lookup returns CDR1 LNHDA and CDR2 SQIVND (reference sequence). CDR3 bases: TGTGCCAGTAAATTTGGGGATAAAGTGAACACTGAAGCTTTCTTT. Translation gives CASKFGDKVNTEAFF.

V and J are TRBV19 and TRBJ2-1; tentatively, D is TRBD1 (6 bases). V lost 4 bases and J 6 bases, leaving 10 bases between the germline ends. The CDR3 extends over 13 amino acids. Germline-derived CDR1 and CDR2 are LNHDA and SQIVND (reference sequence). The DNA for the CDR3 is TGTGCCAGTAGTAATACAGGGCCCAATGAGCAGTTCTTC. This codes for CASSNTGPNEQFF.

DNA for the CDR3: TGTGCCAGCAGTGCTAGGGGACAGGGATTCACAGATACGCAGTATTTT. Amino acids: CASSARGQGFTDTQYF. The chain carries TRBV2 and TRBJ2-3; 9 bases fit TRBD1. The CDR3 runs 16 residues. Germline CDR1 is SNHLY and CDR2 is FYNNEI. Trimming took 4 bases from V and 2 from J; bases not matched to a gene: 7.

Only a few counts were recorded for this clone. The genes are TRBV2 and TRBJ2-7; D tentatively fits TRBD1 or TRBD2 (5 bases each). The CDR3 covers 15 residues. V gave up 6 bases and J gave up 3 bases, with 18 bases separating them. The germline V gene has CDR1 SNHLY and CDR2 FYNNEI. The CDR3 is CASRPGLGAGYEQYF. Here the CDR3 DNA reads TGTGCCAGCAGACCGGGCCTCGGGGCGGGCTACGAGCAGTACTTC.

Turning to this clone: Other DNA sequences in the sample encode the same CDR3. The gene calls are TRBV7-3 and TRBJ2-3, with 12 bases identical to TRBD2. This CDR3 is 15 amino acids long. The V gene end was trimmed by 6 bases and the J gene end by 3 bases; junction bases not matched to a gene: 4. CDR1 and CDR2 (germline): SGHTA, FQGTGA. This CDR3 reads CASSPSGGATDTQYF. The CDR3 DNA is TGTGCCAGCAGTCCTAGCGGGGGGGCAACAGATACGCAGTATTTT.